This T cell receptor (beta chain) derives from a study of cytomegalovirus exposure and HLA in healthy donors. Study background: Per a later analysis, the 666 first-cohort and 110 or so validation repertoires shared one platform. Study-wide results and caveats: For most TCR sequences rarity was the rule, although some public TCRs occurred in many donors. Among TCR beta chains, those listed as cytomegalovirus-associated numbered under 200. According to a subsequent analysis, TCR clusters from the first cohort were inclined to appear together in the 120 or so validation repertoires.

The CDR3 is made up of 19 amino acids. Trimming removed 3 bases from V and 1 base from J, with 22 bases in between. Germline CDR1 is MDHEN and CDR2 is SYDVKM. Note on this clone: Its antigen is unidentified.

Assay: immunoSEQ multiplex PCR; the TCRdb copy retains only in-frame clones and omits some. The repertoire includes 150,000 to 180,000 clones, about 82% of them detected once, and approximately 2.2% sits in the top ten. The source is a human donor in good health. Sequencing was performed on PBMCs. The V and J genes are TRBV28 and TRBJ2-1; maybe TRBD1 (5 bases). As DNA, the CDR3 is TGTGCCAGCAGTTTCCCCCTCGCCAGGGAATCGGCGTCCTACAATGAGCAGTTCTTC. Translation: CASSFPLARESASYNEQFF.